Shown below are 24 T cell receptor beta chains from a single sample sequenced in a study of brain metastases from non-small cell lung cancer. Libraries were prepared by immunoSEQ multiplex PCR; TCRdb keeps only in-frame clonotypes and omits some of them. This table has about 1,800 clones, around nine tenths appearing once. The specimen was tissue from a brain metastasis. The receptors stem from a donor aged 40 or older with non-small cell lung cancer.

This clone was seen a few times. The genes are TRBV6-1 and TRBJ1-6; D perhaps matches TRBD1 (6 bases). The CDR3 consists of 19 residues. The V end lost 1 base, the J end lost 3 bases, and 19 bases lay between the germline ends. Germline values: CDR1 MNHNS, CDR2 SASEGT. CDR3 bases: TGTGCCAGCAGTGAAGTGTCCACCGGGACACCCTTCTATAATTCACCCCTCCACTTT. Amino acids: CASSEVSTGTPFYNSPLHF.

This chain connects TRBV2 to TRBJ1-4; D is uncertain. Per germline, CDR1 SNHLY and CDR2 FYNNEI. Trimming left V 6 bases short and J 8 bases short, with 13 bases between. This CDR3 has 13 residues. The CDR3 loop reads CASRWEGNEKLFF. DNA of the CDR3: TGTGCCAGCAGATGGGAAGGAAACGAAAAACTGTTTTTT.

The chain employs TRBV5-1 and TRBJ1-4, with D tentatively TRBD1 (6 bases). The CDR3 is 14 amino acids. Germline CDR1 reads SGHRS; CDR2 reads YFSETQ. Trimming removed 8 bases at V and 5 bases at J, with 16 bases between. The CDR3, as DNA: TGCGCCAGTCGTCTCGACAGGACGAATGAAAAACTGTTTTTT. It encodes CASRLDRTNEKLFF.

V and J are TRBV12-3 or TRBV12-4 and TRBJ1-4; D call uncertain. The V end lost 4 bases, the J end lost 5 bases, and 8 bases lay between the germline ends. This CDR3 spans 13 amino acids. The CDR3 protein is CASSWARNEKLFF. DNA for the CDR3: TGTGCCAGCAGTTGGGCAAGAAATGAAAAACTGTTTTTT.

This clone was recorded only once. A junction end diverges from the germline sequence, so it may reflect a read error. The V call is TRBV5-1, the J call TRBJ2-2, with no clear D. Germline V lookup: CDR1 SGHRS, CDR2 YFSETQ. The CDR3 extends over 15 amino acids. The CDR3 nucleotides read TGCGCCAGCAGCGGGAAAGTCGCGAACACCGGAGAGCTGTTTTTT. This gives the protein CASSGKVANTGELFF.

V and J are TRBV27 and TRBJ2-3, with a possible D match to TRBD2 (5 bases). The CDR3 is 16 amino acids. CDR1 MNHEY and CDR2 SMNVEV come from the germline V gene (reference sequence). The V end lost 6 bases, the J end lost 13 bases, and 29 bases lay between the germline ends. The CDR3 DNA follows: TGTGCCAGCAGACTAGATGGGTTTTGGCAGACCGGTAGGAAGTATTTT. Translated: CASRLDGFWQTGRKYF.

In DNA, the CDR3 is TGTGCCAGCAGTCTACTTCCAGGGGCCCTCTATGGCTACACCTTC. Protein sequence: CASSLLPGALYGYTF. The chain is built from TRBV14 and TRBJ1-2; a possible D gene is TRBD1 (6 bases). Germline V lookup: CDR1 SGHDN, CDR2 FVKESK. This CDR3 spans 15 amino acids. Trimming removed 6 bases from V and 4 bases from J, with 18 bases in between.

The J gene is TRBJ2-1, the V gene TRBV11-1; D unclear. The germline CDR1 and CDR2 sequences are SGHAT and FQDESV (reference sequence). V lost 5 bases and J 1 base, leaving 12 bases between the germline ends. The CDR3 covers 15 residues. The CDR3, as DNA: TGTGCCAGCAGCCTCATTCGGTCATCCTACAATGAGCAGTTCTTC. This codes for CASSLIRSSYNEQFF.

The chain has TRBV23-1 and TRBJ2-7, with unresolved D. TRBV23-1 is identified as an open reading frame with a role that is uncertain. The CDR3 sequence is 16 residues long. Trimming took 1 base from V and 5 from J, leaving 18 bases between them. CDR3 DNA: TGCGCCAGCAGTCAATACCCCTCGTCCTGGAGCCACGAGCAGTACTTC. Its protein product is CASSQYPSSWSHEQYF.

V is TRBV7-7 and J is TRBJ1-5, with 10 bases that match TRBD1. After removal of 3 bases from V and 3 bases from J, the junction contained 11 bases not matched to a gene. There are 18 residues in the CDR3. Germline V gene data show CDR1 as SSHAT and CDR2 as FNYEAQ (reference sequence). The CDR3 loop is CASSFRDRGAKLNQPQHF. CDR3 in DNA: TGTGCCAGCAGCTTCCGGGACAGGGGTGCGAAACTCAATCAGCCCCAGCATTTT.

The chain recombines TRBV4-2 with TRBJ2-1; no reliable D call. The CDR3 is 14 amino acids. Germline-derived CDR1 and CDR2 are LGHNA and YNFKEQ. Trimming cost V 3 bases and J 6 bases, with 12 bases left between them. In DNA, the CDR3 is TGTGCCAGCAGCCAGGACCTTTTGGTCAATGAGCAGTTCTTC. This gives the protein CASSQDLLVNEQFF.

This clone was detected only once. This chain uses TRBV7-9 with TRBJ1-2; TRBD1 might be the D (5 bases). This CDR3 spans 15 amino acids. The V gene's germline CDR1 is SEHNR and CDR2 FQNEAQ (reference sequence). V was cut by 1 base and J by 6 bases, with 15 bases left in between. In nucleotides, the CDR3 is TGTGCCAGCAGCTTAGGGGCAGGGAGGGGAGATGGCTACACCTTC. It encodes CASSLGAGRGDGYTF.

CDR3 in amino acids: CASRWGQTVGANVLTF. CDR3 nucleotide sequence: TGTGCCAGCAGGTGGGGACAGACGGTAGGGGCCAACGTCCTGACTTTC. The chain recombines TRBV27 with TRBJ2-6; 7 bases align to TRBD1. The trim removed 6 bases at V and 4 bases at J, leaving 9 bases unmatched. The CDR3 loop spans 16 amino acids. The germline V gene has CDR1 MNHEY and CDR2 SMNVEV (reference sequence).

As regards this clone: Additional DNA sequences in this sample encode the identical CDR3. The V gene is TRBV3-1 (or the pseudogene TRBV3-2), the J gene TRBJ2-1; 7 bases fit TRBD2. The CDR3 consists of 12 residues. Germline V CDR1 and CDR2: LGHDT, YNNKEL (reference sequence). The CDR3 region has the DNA TGTGCTAGTAGCCAGCGGGGTCTTGAGCAGTTCTTC. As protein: CASSQRGLEQFF.

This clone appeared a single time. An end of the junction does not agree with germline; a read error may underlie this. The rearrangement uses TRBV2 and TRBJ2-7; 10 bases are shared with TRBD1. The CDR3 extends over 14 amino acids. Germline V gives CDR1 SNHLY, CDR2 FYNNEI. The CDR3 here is CASSVDRGLNEQYF. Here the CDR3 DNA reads TGTGCCAGCAGTGTCGACAGGGGGCTGAACGAGCAATACTTC.

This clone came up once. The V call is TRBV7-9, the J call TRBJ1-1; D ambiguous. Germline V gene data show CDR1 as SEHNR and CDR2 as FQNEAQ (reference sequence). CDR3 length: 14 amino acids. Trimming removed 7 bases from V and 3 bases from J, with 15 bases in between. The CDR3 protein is CASTPGEWDTEAFF. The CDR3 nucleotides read TGTGCCAGCACCCCGGGTGAGTGGGACACTGAAGCTTTCTTT.

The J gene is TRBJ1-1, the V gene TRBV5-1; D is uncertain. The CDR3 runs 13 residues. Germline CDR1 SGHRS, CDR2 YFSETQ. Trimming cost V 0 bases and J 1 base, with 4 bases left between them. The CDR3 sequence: CASSLGENTEAFF. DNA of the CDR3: TGCGCCAGCAGCTTGGGAGAGAACACTGAAGCTTTCTTT.

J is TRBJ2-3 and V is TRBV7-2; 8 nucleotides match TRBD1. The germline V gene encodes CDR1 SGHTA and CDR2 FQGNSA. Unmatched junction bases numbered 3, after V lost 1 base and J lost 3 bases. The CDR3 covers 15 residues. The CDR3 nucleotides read TGTGCCAGCAGCTTAGACAGGGGGAAGACAGATACGCAGTATTTT. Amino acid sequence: CASSLDRGKTDTQYF.

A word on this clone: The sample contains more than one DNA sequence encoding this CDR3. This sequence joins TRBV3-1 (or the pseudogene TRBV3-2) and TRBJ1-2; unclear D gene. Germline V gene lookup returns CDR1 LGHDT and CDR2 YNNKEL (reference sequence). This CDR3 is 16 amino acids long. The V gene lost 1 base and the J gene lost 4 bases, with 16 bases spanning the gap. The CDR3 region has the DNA TGTGCCAGCAGCCAAGCGACACCCGGTTTTCTCTATGGCTACACCTTC. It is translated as CASSQATPGFLYGYTF.

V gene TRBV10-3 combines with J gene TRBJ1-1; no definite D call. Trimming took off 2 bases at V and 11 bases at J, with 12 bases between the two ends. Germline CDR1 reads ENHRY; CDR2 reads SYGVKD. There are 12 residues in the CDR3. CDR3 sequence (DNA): TGTGCCATCAGTGAGGCAACGAGATGGGCTTTCTTT. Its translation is CAISEATRWAFF.

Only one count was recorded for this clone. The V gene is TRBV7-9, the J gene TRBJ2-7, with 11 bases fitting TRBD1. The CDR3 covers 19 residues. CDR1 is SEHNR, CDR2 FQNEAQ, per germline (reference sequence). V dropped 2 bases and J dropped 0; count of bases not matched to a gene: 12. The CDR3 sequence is CASSLNLGQGVVGSYEQYF. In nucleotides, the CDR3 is TGTGCCAGCAGCTTAAACCTGGGACAGGGGGTAGTAGGCTCCTACGAGCAGTACTTC.

CDR3 protein: CASSWTGGANSPLHF. The CDR3, as DNA: TGTGCCAGCAGTTGGACAGGAGGTGCTAATTCACCCCTCCACTTT. This rearrangement joins TRBV6-2 or TRBV6-3 to TRBJ1-6; the match to TRBD1 covers 7 bases. Germline V CDR1 and CDR2: MNHEY, SVGEGT. The CDR3 totals 15 residues. The V gene end was trimmed by 4 bases and the J gene end by 6 bases; junction bases not matched to a gene: 6.

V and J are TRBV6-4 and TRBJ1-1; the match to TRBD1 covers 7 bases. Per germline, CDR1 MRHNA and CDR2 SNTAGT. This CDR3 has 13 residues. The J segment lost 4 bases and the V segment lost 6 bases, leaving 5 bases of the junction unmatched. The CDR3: CASSEGASTEAFF. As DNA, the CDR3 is TGTGCCAGCAGCGAGGGGGCGAGCACTGAAGCTTTCTTT.

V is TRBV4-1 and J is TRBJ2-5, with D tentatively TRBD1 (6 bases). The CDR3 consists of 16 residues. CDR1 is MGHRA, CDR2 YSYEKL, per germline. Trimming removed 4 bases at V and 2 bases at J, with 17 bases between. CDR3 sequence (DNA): TGCGCCAGCAGCCCAAGGACAGCGACATTACAAGAGACCCAGTACTTC. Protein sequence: CASSPRTATLQETQYF.